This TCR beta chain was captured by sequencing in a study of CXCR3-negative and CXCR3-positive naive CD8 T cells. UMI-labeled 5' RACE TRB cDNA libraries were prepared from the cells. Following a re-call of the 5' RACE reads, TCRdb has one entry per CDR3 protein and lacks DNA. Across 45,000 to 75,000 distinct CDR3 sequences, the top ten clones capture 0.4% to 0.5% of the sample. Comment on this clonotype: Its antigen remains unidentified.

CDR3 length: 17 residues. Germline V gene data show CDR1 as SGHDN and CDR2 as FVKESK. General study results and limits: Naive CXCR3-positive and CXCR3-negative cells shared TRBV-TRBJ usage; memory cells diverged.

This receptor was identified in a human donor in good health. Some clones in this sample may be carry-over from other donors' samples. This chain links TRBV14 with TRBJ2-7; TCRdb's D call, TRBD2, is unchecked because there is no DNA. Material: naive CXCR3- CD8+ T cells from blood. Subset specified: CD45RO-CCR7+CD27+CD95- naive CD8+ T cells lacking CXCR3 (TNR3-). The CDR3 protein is CASSQRLAGQYSYEQYF.